These 14 T cell receptor beta chains were all obtained from the same sample, sequenced in a study of PD-L1 blockade in urothelial cancer. Time point denoted: pretreatment peripheral blood. TCRdb's table, derived via immunoSEQ multiplex PCR, lists solely in-frame clones and lacks some. The data hold about 50,000 clones, with around 84% observed a single time. Sequenced here: PBMCs, sampled around atezolizumab (anti-PD-L1) treatment. All receptors derive from a man between 60 and 70 years old with urothelial cancer.

The chain has TRBV7-8 and TRBJ1-2; D might be TRBD1 (5 bases). The CDR3 covers 12 residues. Trimming left V 5 bases short and J 7 bases short, with 11 bases between. The V gene's germline CDR1 is SGHVS and CDR2 FQNEAQ. The CDR3 nucleotides read TGTGCCAGCAGCCAGGGCCAGTCTGGCTACACCTTC. Protein product: CASSQGQSGYTF.

The chain uses TRBV11-2 and TRBJ2-7; 9 nucleotides agree with TRBD2. The CDR3 length is 17 residues. Germline values: CDR1 SGHAT, CDR2 FQNNGV. V shed 7 bases and J 5 bases; nucleotides not matched to a gene: 18. The CDR3 DNA sequence: TGTGCCAGCACCATACAAGCCTCGAGCGGGAGGCTCCACGAGCAGTACTTC. Encoded protein: CASTIQASSGRLHEQYF.

This clone is categorized as large (0.1 to 1%). CDR3 in amino acids: CSVSTPGGIGELFF. The CDR3, as DNA: TGCAGCGTTTCCACCCCGGGGGGGATCGGGGAGCTGTTTTTT. This rearrangement joins TRBV29-1 to TRBJ2-2; the match to TRBD2 covers 8 bases. Germline V gene data show CDR1 as SQVTM and CDR2 as ANQGSEA. The J segment lost 7 bases and the V segment lost 5 bases, leaving 9 bases of the junction unmatched. The CDR3 totals 14 residues.

This rearrangement joins TRBV11-2 to TRBJ2-7; TRBD1 aligns across 9 bases. The J segment lost 7 bases and the V segment lost 6 bases, leaving 13 bases of the junction unmatched. Germline V gene data show CDR1 as SGHAT and CDR2 as FQNNGV. The CDR3 contains 15 residues. In DNA, the CDR3 is TGTGCCAGCAGGACCACGGGACAGGGTTTTGGTGAGCAGTACTTC. Translation gives CASRTTGQGFGEQYF.

J is TRBJ2-7 and V is TRBV18, with 8 bases matching TRBD2. This CDR3 is 15 amino acids long. V shed 10 bases and J 2 bases; nucleotides not matched to a gene: 13. Germline V CDR1 and CDR2: KGHSH, LQKENI. This chain's CDR3 is CATKVDSGGPYEQYF. The CDR3 nucleotides are TGTGCCACCAAAGTTGACAGCGGGGGTCCCTACGAGCAGTACTTC.

This clone is a singleton in its sample. V and J are TRBV30 and TRBJ1-5, with unresolved D. V was trimmed by 4 bases and J by 2 bases, leaving 15 bases between them. Looked up from germline, CDR1 is GTSNPN and CDR2 is SVGIG (reference sequence). CDR3 length: 15 residues. The CDR3 DNA is TGTGCCTGGACGGGGAAGGGAATGGGCAATCAGCCCCAGCATTTT. Translated: CAWTGKGMGNQPQHF.

This sequence joins TRBV5-6 and TRBJ1-2; tentatively, D is TRBD1 (5 bases). Germline lookup yields CDR1 SGHDT and CDR2 YYEEEE. This CDR3 region has 13 residues. V lost 5 bases, J lost 1 base, and 9 bases lay in between. CDR3 sequence reads: CASRPGGNYGYTF. CDR3 nucleotide sequence: TGTGCCAGCAGACCGGGGGGTAACTATGGCTACACCTTC.

The chain combines TRBV5-8 with TRBJ1-5, with TRBD1 as a possible D gene (5 bases). In germline, CDR1 is SGHTS, CDR2 YDEGEE. Deletions cut 1 base from V and 6 bases from J, with 11 bases between. This CDR3 spans 14 amino acids. CDR3 sequence reads: CASSLIRGIQPQHF. The CDR3 nucleotides are TGTGCCAGCAGCTTGATTAGGGGCATTCAGCCCCAGCATTTT.

The genes are TRBV7-2 and TRBJ2-7, with TRBD2 identical over 15 bases. With V trimmed by 5 bases and J by 1 base, 6 bases remained unmatched. CDR3 length equals 17 residues. CDR1 and CDR2 (germline): SGHTA, FQGNSA. CDR3 sequence: CASSVGTSGRISYEQYF. The CDR3 bases are TGTGCCAGCAGCGTCGGGACTAGCGGGAGGATATCCTACGAGCAGTACTTC.

This clone has only one observation. V is TRBV5-1 and J is TRBJ1-5; possible D gene TRBD1, 5 bases. CDR3 length: 14 residues. In germline, CDR1 is SGHRS, CDR2 YFSETQ. V was pared by 2 bases and J by 5 bases, with 11 bases between. The CDR3 DNA follows: TGCGCCAGCAGCTTTTCGGGAGGGGATCAGCCCCAGCATTTT. Translated, it gives CASSFSGGDQPQHF.

The chain employs TRBV7-2 and TRBJ1-4, with D unclear. Trimming removed 2 bases at V and 8 bases at J, with 9 bases between. Looked up from germline, CDR1 is SGHTA and CDR2 is FQGNSA. This CDR3 region has 13 residues. This CDR3 reads CASSLKGGEKLFF. The CDR3 nucleotides read TGTGCCAGCAGCTTAAAAGGAGGGGAAAAACTGTTTTTT.

In its sample, this clone was seen a few times. The V call is TRBV6-5, the J call TRBJ1-1; no clear D gene. V dropped 6 bases and J dropped 0 bases, with 8 bases sitting between them. The length of the CDR3 is 13 residues. Germline V gene data show CDR1 as MNHEY and CDR2 as SVGAGI. The CDR3 DNA is TGTGCCAGCAGACGAGCCCTGAACACTGAAGCTTTCTTT. Residues: CASRRALNTEAFF.

The rearrangement links TRBV4-1 to TRBJ2-1, with unresolved D. The CDR3 is 14 residues long. Germline values: CDR1 MGHRA, CDR2 YSYEKL. Trimming left V 0 bases short and J 4 bases short, with 7 bases between. CDR3 sequence (DNA): TGCGCCAGCAGCCAAGATGAAGAGTACAATGAGCAGTTCTTC. Amino acid sequence: CASSQDEEYNEQFF.

The chain combines TRBV27 with TRBJ1-2, with TRBD1 identical over 10 bases. The CDR3 totals 15 residues. Germline CDR1 MNHEY, CDR2 SMNVEV (reference sequence). V lost 3 bases to trimming and J lost 7 bases; unmatched junction nucleotides: 8. The CDR3 is CASSFTTGGTIGYTF. CDR3 DNA: TGTGCCAGCAGTTTCACGACAGGGGGCACAATTGGCTACACCTTC.